This paragraph reports one T cell receptor (beta chain). cDNA prepared by RNA extraction and subsequent reverse transcription served as the template for sequencing. Data came from immunoSEQ multiplex PCR; TCRdb stores just in-frame clones and leaves some out. This table has about 190,000 clones, 50% to 75% appearing once. The data derive from a study of CD8+ T cells in alopecia areata. Across the study: Once tofacitinib had been taken for 6 to 18 months, 6 months off drug followed.

V lost 0 bases, J lost 0 bases, and 9 bases lay in between. The CDR3 is 15 amino acids. CDR1 is LNHNV and CDR2 is YYDKDF in the germline V gene (reference sequence). Specified treatment: oral pan-JAK inhibitor, 5-10 mg twice daily. The chain uses TRBV15 and TRBJ2-7, with D possibly matching TRBD1 (5 bases). The origin of this receptor is a human donor with alopecia areata. Sequences were derived from CD4+ T cells sorted from blood, sampled at week 4, from a patient treated with tofacitinib. In DNA, the CDR3 is TGTGCCACCAGCAGAGAGCCTCAGGGCTCCTACGAGCAGTACTTC. It is translated as CATSREPQGSYEQYF. The full variable domain, rest sourced from reference TRBV15 and TRBJ2-7, is DAMVIQNPRYQVTQFGKPVTLSCSQTLNHNVMYWYQQKSSQAPKLLFHYYDKDFNNEADTPDNFQSRRPNTSFCFLDIRSPGLGDTAMYLCATSREPQGSYEQYFGPGTRLTVT.